These T cell receptor beta chains were read from a single sample in a study of OX40 agonist ivuxolimab in advanced cancers. Repertoires were generated with immunoSEQ multiplex PCR, while TCRdb's copy carries only in-frame clones and drops some. The sample includes some 58,000 clones, 87% seen only once; the top ten take less than 0.75%. The sequencing here drew on CD4+ or CD8+ T cells sorted from blood, taken in a trial of the OX40 agonist ivuxolimab. The receptor source for this set is an adult with an advanced solid tumor such as melanoma, head and neck, liver or kidney cancer. Each CDR3 is given with its conserved first and last residue. The D gene is left open where the match is weak. Clone size is stated in some rows and not others, as once, few, many or a class when expanded.

j_gene,abundance,d_gene,v_gene,CDR3aa
TRBJ1-2,once,TRBD1,TRBV28,CASLQGFGNYGYTF
TRBJ2-1,NA,TRBD2,TRBV28,CASSLGLAGAFEQFF
TRBJ1-5,NA,NA,TRBV30,CAWSEQATNQPQHF
TRBJ1-2,NA,NA,TRBV19,CASSTRAFPNYGYTF
TRBJ2-1,NA,NA,TRBV10-3,CAISESNSGSYNEQFF
TRBJ2-3,NA,TRBD1,TRBV7-9,CASSLTGTGNTDTQYF
TRBJ2-5,once,TRBD2,TRBV19,CASSPRLAGEQKQYF
TRBJ2-2,NA,NA,TRBV28,CASAIIVPGELFF
TRBJ2-7,NA,TRBD1,TRBV18,CASSMKTGASSYEQYF
TRBJ2-7,NA,TRBD2,TRBV28,CAKLPKRGSSLVCEQYF
TRBJ2-2,NA,TRBD2,TRBV18,CASSPLSGRGTGELFF
TRBJ2-5,NA,TRBD1,TRBV5-5,CASSQQAGGAETQYF
TRBJ1-2,NA,TRBD1,TRBV2,CASSEYRGSNYGYTF
TRBJ2-5,NA,NA,TRBV11-2,CASSFTRETQYF
TRBJ1-2,once,TRBD1,TRBV5-1,CASSLGQGDGYTF
TRBJ2-3,NA,NA,TRBV25-1,CASSVQGSTDTQYF
TRBJ1-1,NA,NA,TRBV7-9,CASSLVATGRTEAFF
TRBJ2-5,few,NA,TRBV19,CATAGAGETQYF
TRBJ2-5,NA,TRBD2,TRBV11-2,CASSLNAGAVETQYF
TRBJ2-7,NA,TRBD1,TRBV9,CASSVGATGAYEQYF
TRBJ2-1,NA,NA,TRBV7-5,CARSLALPAGRYNEQFF
TRBJ2-7,NA,NA,TRBV5-1,CASSLGLVNEQYF
TRBJ1-1,once,NA,TRBV9,CASSVTGLNTEAFF
TRBJ1-2,NA,NA,TRBV5-5,CASSFAGVNYGYTF
TRBJ2-3,NA,TRBD1,TRBV5-1,CASSELQGAETQYF
TRBJ2-5,NA,NA,TRBV28,CASSFGTAGTQYF
TRBJ2-7,NA,NA,TRBV7-9,CASSLPSTASYEQYF
TRBJ1-5,NA,NA,TRBV16,CASSQHIQGNQPQHF
TRBJ2-7,NA,NA,TRBV18,CASSPDLTKYEQYF
TRBJ2-1,NA,NA,TRBV5-1,CASSLAWGREQFF
TRBJ1-4,NA,NA,TRBV7-2,CASSPQQGLKLFF
TRBJ2-5,once,TRBD2,TRBV5-6,CASSALSGDAGVITQYF